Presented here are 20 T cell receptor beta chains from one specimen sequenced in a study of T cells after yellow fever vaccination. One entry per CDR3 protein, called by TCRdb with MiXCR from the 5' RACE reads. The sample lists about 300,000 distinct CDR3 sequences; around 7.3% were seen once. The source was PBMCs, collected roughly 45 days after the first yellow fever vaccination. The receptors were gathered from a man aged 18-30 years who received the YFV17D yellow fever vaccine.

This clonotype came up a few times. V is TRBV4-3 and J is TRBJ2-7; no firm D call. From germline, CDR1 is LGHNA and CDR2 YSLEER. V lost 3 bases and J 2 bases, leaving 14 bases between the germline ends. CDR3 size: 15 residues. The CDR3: CASSHTTGPTYEQYF. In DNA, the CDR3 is TGCGCCAGCAGCCACACGACCGGGCCCACCTACGAGCAGTACTTC.

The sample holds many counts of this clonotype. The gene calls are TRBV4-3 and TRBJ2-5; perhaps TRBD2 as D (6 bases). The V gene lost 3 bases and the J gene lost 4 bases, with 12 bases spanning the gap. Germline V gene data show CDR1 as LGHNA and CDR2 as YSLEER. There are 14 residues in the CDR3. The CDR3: CASSHGGISETQYF. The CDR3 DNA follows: TGCGCCAGCAGCCACGGCGGGATATCAGAGACCCAGTACTTC.

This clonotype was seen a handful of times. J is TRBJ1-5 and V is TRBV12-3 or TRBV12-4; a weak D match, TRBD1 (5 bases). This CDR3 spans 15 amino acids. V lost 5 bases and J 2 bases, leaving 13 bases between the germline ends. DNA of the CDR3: TGTGCCAGCAGTCCTAGGGGCGGGCGCAATCAGCCCCAGCATTTT. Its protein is CASSPRGGRNQPQHF.

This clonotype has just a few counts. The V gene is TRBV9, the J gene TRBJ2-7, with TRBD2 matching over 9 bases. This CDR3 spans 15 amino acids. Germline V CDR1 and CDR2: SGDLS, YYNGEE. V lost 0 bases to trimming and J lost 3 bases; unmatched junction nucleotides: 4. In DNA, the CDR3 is TGTGCCAGCAGCGTAGAGGCGGGGGGGTACTACGAGCAGTACTTC. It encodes CASSVEAGGYYEQYF.

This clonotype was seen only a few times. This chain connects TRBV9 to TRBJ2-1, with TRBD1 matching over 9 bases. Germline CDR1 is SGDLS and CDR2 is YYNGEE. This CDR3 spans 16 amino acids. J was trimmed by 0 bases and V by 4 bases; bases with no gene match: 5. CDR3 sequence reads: CASSITGGPSYNEQFF. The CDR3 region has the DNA TGTGCCAGCAGCATAACAGGGGGCCCCTCCTACAATGAGCAGTTCTTC.

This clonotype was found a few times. CDR3 coding DNA: TGTGCCAGCAGCGCTAGCCCCAGAAACACAGATACGCAGTATTTT. Translated: CASSASPRNTDTQYF. The chain employs TRBV7-2 and TRBJ2-3; a weak D match, TRBD2 (5 bases). V lost 5 bases and J 2 bases, leaving 14 bases between the germline ends. Germline V lookup: CDR1 SGHTA, CDR2 FQGNSA. The CDR3 consists of 15 residues.

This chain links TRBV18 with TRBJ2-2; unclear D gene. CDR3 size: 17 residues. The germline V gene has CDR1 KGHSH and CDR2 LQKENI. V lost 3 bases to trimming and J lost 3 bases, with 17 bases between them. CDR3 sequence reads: CASSPIRPEIYTGELFF. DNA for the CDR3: TGTGCCAGCTCACCGATCCGCCCGGAGATTTACACCGGGGAGCTGTTTTTT.

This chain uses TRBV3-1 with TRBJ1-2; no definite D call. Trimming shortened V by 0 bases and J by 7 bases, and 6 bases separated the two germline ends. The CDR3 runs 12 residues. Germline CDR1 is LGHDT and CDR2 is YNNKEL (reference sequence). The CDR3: CASSQELRGYTF. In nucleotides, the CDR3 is TGTGCCAGCAGCCAAGAGTTGCGTGGCTACACCTTC.

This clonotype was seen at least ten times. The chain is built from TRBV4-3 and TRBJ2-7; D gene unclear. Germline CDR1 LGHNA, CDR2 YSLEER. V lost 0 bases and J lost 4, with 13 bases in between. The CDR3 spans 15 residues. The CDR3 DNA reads TGCGCCAGCAGCCAAGAACCAACCTTTCGGTACGAGCAGTACTTC. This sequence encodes CASSQEPTFRYEQYF.

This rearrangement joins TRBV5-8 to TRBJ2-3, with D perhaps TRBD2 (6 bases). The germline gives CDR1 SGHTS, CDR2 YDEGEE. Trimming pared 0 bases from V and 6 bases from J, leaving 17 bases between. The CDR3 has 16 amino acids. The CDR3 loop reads CASSLAMGLALDTQYF. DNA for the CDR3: TGTGCCAGCAGCTTGGCTATGGGGCTAGCGTTGGATACGCAGTATTTT.

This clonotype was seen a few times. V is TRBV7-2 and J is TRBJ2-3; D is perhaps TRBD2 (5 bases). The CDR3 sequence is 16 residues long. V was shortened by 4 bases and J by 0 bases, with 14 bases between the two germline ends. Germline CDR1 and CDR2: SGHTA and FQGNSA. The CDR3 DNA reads TGTGCCAGCAGCTGGGCGGGTGTGGGTAGCACAGATACGCAGTATTTT. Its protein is CASSWAGVGSTDTQYF.

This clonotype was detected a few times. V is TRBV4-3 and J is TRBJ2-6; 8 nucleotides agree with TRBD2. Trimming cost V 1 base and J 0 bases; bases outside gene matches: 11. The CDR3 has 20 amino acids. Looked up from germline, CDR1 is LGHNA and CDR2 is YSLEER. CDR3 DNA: TGCGCCAGCAGCCAAGGTATAAGCGGGGGCCCGTACTCTGGGGCCAACGTCCTGACTTTC. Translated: CASSQGISGGPYSGANVLTF.

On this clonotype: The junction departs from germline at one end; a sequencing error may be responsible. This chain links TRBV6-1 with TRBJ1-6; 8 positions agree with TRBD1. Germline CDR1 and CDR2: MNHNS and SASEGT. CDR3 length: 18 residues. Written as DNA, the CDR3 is TGTGCCAGCAGGCGCCAACGATCCGGGACAGGCTATAATTCACCCCACCACTTT. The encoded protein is CASRRQRSGTGYNSPHHF.

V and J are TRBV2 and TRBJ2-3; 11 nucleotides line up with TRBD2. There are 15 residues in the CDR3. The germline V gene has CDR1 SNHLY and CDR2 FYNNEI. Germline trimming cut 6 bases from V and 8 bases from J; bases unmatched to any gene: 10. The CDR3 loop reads CASSPNSGGAGTQYF. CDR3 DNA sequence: TGTGCCAGCAGCCCCAATAGCGGGGGGGCCGGTACGCAGTATTTT.

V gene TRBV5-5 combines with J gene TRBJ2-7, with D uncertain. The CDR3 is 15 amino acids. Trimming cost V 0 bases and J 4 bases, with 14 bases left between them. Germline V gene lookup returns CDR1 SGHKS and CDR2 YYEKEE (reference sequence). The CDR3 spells CASSLDVGLGYEQYF. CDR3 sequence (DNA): TGTGCCAGCAGCTTGGATGTGGGTCTTGGTTACGAGCAGTACTTC.

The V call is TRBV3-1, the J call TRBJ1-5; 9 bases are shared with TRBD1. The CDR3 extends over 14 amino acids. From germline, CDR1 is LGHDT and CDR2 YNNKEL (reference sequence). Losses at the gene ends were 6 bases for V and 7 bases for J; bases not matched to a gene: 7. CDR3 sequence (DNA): TGTGCCAGCAGTATAGGGACAGGGAGCCAGCCCCAGCATTTT. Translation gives CASSIGTGSQPQHF.

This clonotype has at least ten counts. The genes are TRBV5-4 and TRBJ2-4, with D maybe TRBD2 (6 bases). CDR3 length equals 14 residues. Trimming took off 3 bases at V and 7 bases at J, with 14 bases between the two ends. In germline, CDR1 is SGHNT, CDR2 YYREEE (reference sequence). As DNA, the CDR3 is TGTGCCAGCAGCTCCGGGGGTAGAGACAACATTCAGTACTTC. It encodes CASSSGGRDNIQYF.

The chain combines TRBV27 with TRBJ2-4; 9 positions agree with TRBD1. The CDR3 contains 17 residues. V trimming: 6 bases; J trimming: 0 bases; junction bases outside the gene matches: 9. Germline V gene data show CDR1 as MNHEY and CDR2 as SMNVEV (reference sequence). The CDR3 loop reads CASSNDRGKLAKNIQYF. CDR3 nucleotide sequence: TGTGCCAGCAGCAACGACAGGGGGAAACTAGCCAAAAACATTCAGTACTTC.

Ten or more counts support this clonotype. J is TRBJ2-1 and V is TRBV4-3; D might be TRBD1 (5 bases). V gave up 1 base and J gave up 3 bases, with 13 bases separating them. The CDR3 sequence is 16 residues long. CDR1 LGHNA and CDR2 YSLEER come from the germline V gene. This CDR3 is CASSQGRGHNYNEQFF. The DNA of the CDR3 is TGCGCCAGCAGCCAAGGCCGTGGACATAACTACAATGAGCAGTTCTTC.

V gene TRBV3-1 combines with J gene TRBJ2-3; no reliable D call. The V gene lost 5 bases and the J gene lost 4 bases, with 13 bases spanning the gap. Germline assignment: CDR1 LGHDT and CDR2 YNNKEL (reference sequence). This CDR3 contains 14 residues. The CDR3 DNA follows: TGTGCCAGCAGCTCCATCGGTACAGCAGATACGCAGTATTTT. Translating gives CASSSIGTADTQYF.